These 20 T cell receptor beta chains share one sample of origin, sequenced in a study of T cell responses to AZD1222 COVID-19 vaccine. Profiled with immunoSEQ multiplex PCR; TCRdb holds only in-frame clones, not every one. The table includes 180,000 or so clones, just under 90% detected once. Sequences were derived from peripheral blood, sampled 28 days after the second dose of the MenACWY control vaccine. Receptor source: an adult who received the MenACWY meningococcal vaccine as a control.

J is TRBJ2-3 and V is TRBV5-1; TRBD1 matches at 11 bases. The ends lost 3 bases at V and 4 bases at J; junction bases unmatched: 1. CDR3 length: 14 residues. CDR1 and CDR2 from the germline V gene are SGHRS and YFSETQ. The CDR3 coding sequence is TGCGCCAGCAGCTGGGACAGGGGGGCAGATACGCAGTATTTT. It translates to CASSWDRGADTQYF.

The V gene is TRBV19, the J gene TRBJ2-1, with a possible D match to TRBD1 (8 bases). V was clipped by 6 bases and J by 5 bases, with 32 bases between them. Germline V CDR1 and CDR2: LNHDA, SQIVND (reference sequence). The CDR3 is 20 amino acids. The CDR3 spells CASSPGRRGLDGGSNNEQFF. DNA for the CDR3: TGTGCCAGTAGCCCCGGGCGCAGGGGGCTTGATGGCGGGAGTAACAATGAGCAGTTCTTC.

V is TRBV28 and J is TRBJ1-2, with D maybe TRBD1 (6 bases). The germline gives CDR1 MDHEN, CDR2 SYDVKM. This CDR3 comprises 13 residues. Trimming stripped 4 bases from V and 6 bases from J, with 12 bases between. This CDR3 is CASSSGQNDGYTF. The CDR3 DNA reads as TGTGCCAGCAGTTCAGGACAGAATGATGGCTACACCTTC.

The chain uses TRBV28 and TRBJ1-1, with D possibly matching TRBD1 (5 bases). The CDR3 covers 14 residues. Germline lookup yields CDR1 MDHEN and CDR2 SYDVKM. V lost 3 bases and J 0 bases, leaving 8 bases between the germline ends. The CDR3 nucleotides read TGTGCCAGCAGTTTGGGGCAGTTGAACACTGAAGCTTTCTTT. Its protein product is CASSLGQLNTEAFF.

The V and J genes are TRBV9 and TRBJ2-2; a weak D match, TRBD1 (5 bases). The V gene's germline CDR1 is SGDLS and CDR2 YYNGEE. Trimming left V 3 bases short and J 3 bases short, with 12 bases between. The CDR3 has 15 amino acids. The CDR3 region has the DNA TGTGCCAGCAGCGGACCAGGGTTTCACACCGGGGAGCTGTTTTTT. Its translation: CASSGPGFHTGELFF.

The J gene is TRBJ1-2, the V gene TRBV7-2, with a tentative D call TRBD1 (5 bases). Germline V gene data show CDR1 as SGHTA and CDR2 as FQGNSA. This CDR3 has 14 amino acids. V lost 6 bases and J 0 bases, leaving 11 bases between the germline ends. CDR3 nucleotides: TGTGCCAGCAGAAAGGGGAGATCTAACTATGGCTACACCTTC. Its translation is CASRKGRSNYGYTF.

The chain's CDR3 is CASSYGRLYGYTF. In DNA, the CDR3 is TGTGCCAGCAGTTACGGCAGACTCTATGGCTACACCTTC. The V gene is TRBV6-5, the J gene TRBJ1-2, with D uncertain. Germline V gene lookup returns CDR1 MNHEY and CDR2 SVGAGI. Trimming pared 2 bases from V and 4 bases from J, leaving 8 bases between. This CDR3 spans 13 amino acids.

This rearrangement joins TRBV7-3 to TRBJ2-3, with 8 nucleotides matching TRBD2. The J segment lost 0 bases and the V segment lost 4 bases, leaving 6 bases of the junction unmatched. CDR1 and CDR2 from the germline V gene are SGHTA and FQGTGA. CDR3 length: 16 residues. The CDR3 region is CASSSIAGSSTDTQYF. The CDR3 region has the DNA TGTGCCAGCAGCTCTATAGCGGGATCTAGCACAGATACGCAGTATTTT.

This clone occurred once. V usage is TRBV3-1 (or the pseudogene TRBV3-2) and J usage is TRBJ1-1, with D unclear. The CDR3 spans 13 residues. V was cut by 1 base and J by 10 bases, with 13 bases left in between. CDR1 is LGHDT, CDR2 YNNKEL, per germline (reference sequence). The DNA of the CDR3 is TGTGCCAGCAGCCAAGGGCTGTCAATGGTAGCTTTCTTT. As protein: CASSQGLSMVAFF.

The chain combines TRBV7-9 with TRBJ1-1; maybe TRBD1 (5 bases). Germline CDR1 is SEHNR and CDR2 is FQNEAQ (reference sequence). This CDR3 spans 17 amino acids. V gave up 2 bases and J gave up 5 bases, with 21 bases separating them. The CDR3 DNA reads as TGTGCCAGCAGCTTATTCGCGGCAGGGCTAAGTAATACTGAAGCTTTCTTT. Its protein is CASSLFAAGLSNTEAFF.

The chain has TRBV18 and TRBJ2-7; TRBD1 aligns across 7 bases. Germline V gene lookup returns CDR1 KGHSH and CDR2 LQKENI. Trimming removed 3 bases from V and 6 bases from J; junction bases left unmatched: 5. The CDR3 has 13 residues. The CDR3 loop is CASSPTGLSEQYF. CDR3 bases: TGTGCCAGCTCACCGACAGGGTTGAGCGAGCAGTACTTC. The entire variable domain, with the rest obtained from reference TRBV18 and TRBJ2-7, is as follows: NAGVMQNPRHLVRRRGQEARLRCSPMKGHSHVYWYRQLPEEGLKFMVYLQKENIIDESGMPKERFSAEFPKEGPSILRIQQVVRGDSAAYFCASSPTGLSEQYFGPGTRLTVT.

CDR3: CASSPVSENEQFF. The CDR3 bases are TGTGCCAGCAGCCCGGTAAGCGAGAATGAGCAGTTCTTC. V is TRBV11-3 and J is TRBJ2-1, with D unclear. Trimming shortened V by 5 bases and J by 7 bases, and 12 bases separated the two germline ends. Looked up from germline, CDR1 is SGHNT and CDR2 is YENEEA. CDR3 length: 13 residues.

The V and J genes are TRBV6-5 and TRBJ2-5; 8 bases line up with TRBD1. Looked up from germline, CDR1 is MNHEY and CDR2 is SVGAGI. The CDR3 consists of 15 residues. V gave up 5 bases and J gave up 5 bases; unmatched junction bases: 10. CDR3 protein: CASSRQQGEEETQYF. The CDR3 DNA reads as TGTGCCAGCAGTCGTCAACAGGGGGAGGAGGAGACCCAGTACTTC.

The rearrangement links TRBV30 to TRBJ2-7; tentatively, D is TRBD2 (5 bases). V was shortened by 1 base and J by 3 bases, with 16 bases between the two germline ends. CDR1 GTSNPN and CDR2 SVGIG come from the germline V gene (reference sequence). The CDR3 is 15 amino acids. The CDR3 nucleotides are TGTGCCTGGAGTGGGACTTACCGGGGATACTACGAGCAGTACTTC. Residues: CAWSGTYRGYYEQYF. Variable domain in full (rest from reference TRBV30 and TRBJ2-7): SQTIHQWPATLVQPVGSPLSLECTVEGTSNPNLYWYRQAAGRGLQLLFYSVGIGQISSEVPQNLSASRPQDRQFILSSKKLLLSDSGFYLCAWSGTYRGYYEQYFGPGTRLTVT.

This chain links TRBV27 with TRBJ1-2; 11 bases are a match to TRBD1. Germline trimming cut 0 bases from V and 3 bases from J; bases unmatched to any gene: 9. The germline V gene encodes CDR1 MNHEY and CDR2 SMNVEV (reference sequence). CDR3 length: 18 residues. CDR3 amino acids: CASSLSGQGALLDYGYTF. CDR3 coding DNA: TGTGCCAGCAGTTTATCAGGACAGGGGGCCCTTCTGGACTATGGCTACACCTTC.

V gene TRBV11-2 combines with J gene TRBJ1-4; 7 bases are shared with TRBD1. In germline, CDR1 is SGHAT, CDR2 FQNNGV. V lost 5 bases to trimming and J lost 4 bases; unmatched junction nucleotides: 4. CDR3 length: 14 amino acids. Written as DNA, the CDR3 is TGTGCCAGCAGCCTGACAGGGTATAATGAAAAACTGTTTTTT. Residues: CASSLTGYNEKLFF.

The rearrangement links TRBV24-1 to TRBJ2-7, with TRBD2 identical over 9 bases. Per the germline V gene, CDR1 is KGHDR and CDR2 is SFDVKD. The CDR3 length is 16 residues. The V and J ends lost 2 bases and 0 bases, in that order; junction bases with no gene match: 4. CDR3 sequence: CATSDSGSGSSYEQYF. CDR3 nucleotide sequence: TGTGCCACCAGTGATTCTGGTAGCGGGAGCTCCTACGAGCAGTACTTC.

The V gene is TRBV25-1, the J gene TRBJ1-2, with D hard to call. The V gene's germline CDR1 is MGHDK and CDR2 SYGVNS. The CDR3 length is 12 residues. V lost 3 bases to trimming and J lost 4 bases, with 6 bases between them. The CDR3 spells CASSDRGYGYTF. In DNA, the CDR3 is TGTGCCAGCAGTGATCGGGGCTATGGCTACACCTTC.

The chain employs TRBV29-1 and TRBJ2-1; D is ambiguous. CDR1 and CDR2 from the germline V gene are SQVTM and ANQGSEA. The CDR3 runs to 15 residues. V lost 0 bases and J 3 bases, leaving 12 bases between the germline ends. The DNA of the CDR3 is TGCAGCGTTGAAGAAGTAGGTCTACACTACAATGAGCAGTTCTTC. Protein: CSVEEVGLHYNEQFF.

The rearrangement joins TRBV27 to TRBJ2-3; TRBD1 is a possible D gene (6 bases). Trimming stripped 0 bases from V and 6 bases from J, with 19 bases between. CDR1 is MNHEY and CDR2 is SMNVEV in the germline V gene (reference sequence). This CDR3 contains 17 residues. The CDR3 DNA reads TGTGCCAGCAGTTTATCTCTTCAACTTAGTCAGGGGGATACGCAGTATTTT. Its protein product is CASSLSLQLSQGDTQYF.